This T cell receptor beta chain originates from a study of T cell responses to AZD1222 COVID-19 vaccine. Study results and caveats: Sampling that yielded the repertoires occurred only after the peak T cell response.

This clone was observed once. Its antigen is not known. The germline CDR1 and CDR2 sequences are SGHRS and YFSETQ. This CDR3 region has 12 residues. V shed 3 bases and J 8 bases; nucleotides not matched to a gene: 3. Using immunoSEQ multiplex PCR, the repertoire was profiled, and TCRdb retains in-frame clones only, with some absent. The repertoire consists of some 170,000 clones, with 85% to 95% occurring once and the leading ten covering about 3%. The sequenced sample was peripheral blood, obtained on day 0 of AZD1222 vaccination. V gene TRBV5-1 combines with J gene TRBJ1-2, with 8 positions matching TRBD1. The source is an adult in good health. The CDR3 bases are TGCGCCAGCAGCTCAGGGGGCGAGGGCTACACCTTC. Its translation: CASSSGGEGYTF.